A single T cell receptor (beta chain) is shown here with its context. The CDR3 end lies 3 residues beyond the end of the read and is filled in from the germline J gene. The data were taken from a study of T cells in women clearing cervical HPV infection. Assay: immunoSEQ multiplex PCR; the TCRdb copy retains only in-frame clones and omits some. The table for this sample gives some 33,000 clones. V shed 6 bases, J shed 5 bases, and the junction held 7 bases outside the gene matches. CDR3 length: 14 amino acids. Germline CDR1 is DFQATT and CDR2 is SNEGSKA (reference sequence). The sequence derives from a woman aged 18 to 75 with a cervical HPV16 infection that either progressed to CIN3+ or cleared (not recorded which). Input material: blood buffy coat. This chain connects TRBV20-1 to TRBJ2-7, with 13 bases aligning to TRBD2. This chain's CDR3 is CSAGGLAGFHEQYF. The sequenced part of the CDR3 DNA is TGCAGTGCGGGGGGACTAGCGGGATTCCACGAG.